This entry concerns a single T cell receptor beta chain. No antigen is known for it. This record comes from a study of cytomegalovirus exposure and HLA in healthy donors. Regarding the study as a whole: Later genetic work tied a missense DCLRE1C variant to beta-chain V and J trimming.

The PCR used 60 Vbeta and 13 Jbeta primers. The assay was immunoSEQ multiplex PCR, and TCRdb's table has in-frame clones only and misses some. The sample holds some 140,000 clones; 80% are singletons and the top ten take over 2%. V dropped 8 bases and J dropped 7; count of bases not matched to a gene: 7. Germline V gene sequence: CDR1 MNHNS, CDR2 SASEGT. The CDR3 loop spans 13 amino acids. The gene calls are TRBV6-1 and TRBJ2-1; the match to TRBD1 covers 8 bases. The sample consisted of PBMCs. The clonotype originates from a young man in good health and CMV-seronegative. The CDR3 nucleotides are TGTGCCAGCCAGGACAGGGTAATGAATGAGCAGTTCTTC. Residues: CASQDRVMNEQFF.